This TCR beta chain was sequenced in a study of glioma-infiltrating T cells after dendritic cell vaccination. Study-wide context: Samples are from glioblastoma patients in Phase I and II dendritic cell vaccine trials. Patients received three intradermal dendritic cell vaccine injections at biweekly intervals.

Amplification used 60 V beta primers and 13 J beta primers. The method was immunoSEQ multiplex PCR; TCRdb's version includes in-frame clones alone and lacks a portion of them. The sample includes 3,500 to 4,000 clones, 85% to 95% seen only once; the top ten take around 6%. V was pared by 7 bases and J by 7 bases, with 17 bases between. Looked up from germline, CDR1 is ENHRY and CDR2 is SYGVKD. This CDR3 is 14 amino acids long. The genes are TRBV10-3 and TRBJ2-1; D is perhaps TRBD1 (7 bases). The receptor was isolated from a human donor with glioblastoma. The sample here was blood, taken before dendritic cell vaccination. The chain's CDR3 is CAIMEQGRRNEQFF. The CDR3 DNA reads as TGTGCCATCATGGAACAGGGGAGGAGGAATGAGCAGTTCTTC.